The following is a T cell receptor (beta chain) sequence with its context. The antigen is undetermined. CDR1 and CDR2 (germline): KGHSH, LQKENI. The CDR3 extends over 14 amino acids. Trimming pared 3 bases from V and 6 bases from J, leaving 12 bases between. TCRdb processed the 5' RACE reads anew with MiXCR; each CDR3 protein has one entry. The sample contains just under 350,000 distinct CDR3 sequences, 10% to 15% of which appear only once. The data are from a study of T-cell memory formation after mild COVID-19. Study-level results: A balance of CD4 and CD8 characterized clones contracting day 15 to 85, whereas later expanders leaned CD4+. The finding that pre-infection memory included some responding clones suggested that cross-reactive memory joined. CD4+ clones that contracted lay mainly in CM and EM; CD8+ ones lay in EMRA.

The gene calls are TRBV18 and TRBJ2-1; D unresolved. This TCR came from a man aged 18-30 years who had mild COVID-19 (a few samples of this study predate the infection). Cell type and time point are not known. Source material: PBMCs or a T cell subset sorted from them (not recorded which). The CDR3 DNA is TGTGCCAGCTCACCTTCGTACAGTACCAATGAGCAGTTCTTC. It yields the protein CASSPSYSTNEQFF. The variable domain in full, with the rest retrieved from reference TRBV18 and TRBJ2-1, is NAGVMQNPRHLVRRRGQEARLRCSPMKGHSHVYWYRQLPEEGLKFMVYLQKENIIDESGMPKERFSAEFPKEGPSILRIQQVVRGDSAAYFCASSPSYSTNEQFFGPGTRLTVL.